This T cell receptor (beta chain) is from a study of OX40 agonist ivuxolimab in advanced cancers. The protocol was immunoSEQ multiplex PCR, while the TCRdb copy is restricted to in-frame clones and leaves out a portion. The sample includes over 50,000 clones, roughly 84% of them seen just once. This clone was counted between two and nine times. The origin of this receptor is an adult with an advanced solid tumor such as melanoma, head and neck, liver or kidney cancer. The material was CD4+ or CD8+ T cells sorted from blood, obtained in a trial of the OX40 agonist ivuxolimab.

CDR3 sequence (DNA): TGTGCCAGCAGCGTAGCAGCCAGGGCGAACACCGGGGAGCTGTTTTTT. Encoded protein: CASSVAARANTGELFF. J is TRBJ2-2 and V is TRBV9; perhaps TRBD1 as D (5 bases). V shed 0 bases and J shed 0 bases, with 9 bases lying between them. CDR1 and CDR2 (germline): SGDLS, YYNGEE. There are 16 residues in the CDR3.